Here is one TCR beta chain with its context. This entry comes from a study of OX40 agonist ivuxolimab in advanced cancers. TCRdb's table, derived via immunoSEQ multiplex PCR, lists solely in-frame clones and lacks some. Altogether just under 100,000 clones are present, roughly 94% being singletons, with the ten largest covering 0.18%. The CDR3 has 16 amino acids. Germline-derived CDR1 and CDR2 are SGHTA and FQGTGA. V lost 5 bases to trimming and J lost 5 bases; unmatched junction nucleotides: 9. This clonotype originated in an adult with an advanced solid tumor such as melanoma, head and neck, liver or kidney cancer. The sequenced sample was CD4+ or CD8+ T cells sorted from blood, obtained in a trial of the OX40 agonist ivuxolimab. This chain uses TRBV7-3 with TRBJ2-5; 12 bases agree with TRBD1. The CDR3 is CASSPTGTGGAETQYF. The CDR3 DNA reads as TGTGCCAGCAGCCCTACCGGGACAGGGGGCGCGGAGACCCAGTACTTC.